This passage covers 17 T cell receptor beta chains from one sample sequenced in a study of blood T cell repertoires in COVID-19 (dated by TCRdb to 2020 to 2022). Library generation was performed with the immunoSEQ multiplex PCR assay. TCRdb's version of the immuneACCESS table is confined to in-frame rearrangements and falls short of the full clone set. An unresolved V gene accounts for under half of the shortfall where checked; the remainder is of unknown origin. The sample contains tens of thousands of clones, about four fifths of them found a single time. The ten largest clones take up 7% to 7.5% of the sample. Sequenced material: peripheral blood. The receptors derive from a man in his forties with acute or convalescent COVID-19.

The chain couples TRBV6-5 to TRBJ1-3; D is unresolved. Trimming stripped 5 bases from V and 0 bases from J, with 11 bases between. The CDR3 totals 15 residues. In germline, CDR1 is MNHEY, CDR2 SVGAGI. CDR3 nucleotide sequence: TGTGCCAGCAGTCGCCCTTCGGTCTCTGGAAACACCATATATTTT. Its protein product is CASSRPSVSGNTIYF.

This rearrangement joins TRBV28 to TRBJ2-3; TRBD2 aligns across 7 bases. The junction had 9 bases not matched to a gene; V was cut back by 7 bases and J by 2 bases. Germline CDR1 reads MDHEN; CDR2 reads SYDVKM. The CDR3 totals 15 residues. The chain's CDR3 is CASKPLAEITDTQYF. The CDR3 DNA is TGTGCCAGCAAACCTCTAGCGGAAATCACAGATACGCAGTATTTT.

The chain has TRBV12-2 and TRBJ1-6. TRBV12-2 is described as a pseudogene. The CDR3 is 19 amino acids. CDR3 sequence (DNA): TGTGCAAGTCGCTTGAACGGTGGTCGTGGGAGCTCCTATAATTCACCCCTCCACTTT. Protein sequence: CASRLNGGRGSSYNSPLHF.

CDR3 sequence reads: CASSQRSSNQPQHF. The CDR3, as DNA: TGCGCCAGCAGCCAACGGTCCTCCAATCAGCCCCAGCATTTT. V is TRBV4-1 and J is TRBJ1-5, with D unclear. The ends were cut back, 2 bases at V and 3 bases at J, with 8 bases in the middle. CDR3 size: 14 residues. Per the germline V gene, CDR1 is MGHRA and CDR2 is YSYEKL.

This chain links TRBV12-3 or TRBV12-4 with TRBJ2-7; 8 bases align to TRBD2. The length of the CDR3 is 13 residues. J was trimmed by 6 bases and V by 3 bases; bases with no gene match: 4. The CDR3 bases are TGTGCCAGCAGTTTGCGGCTAGCGGGCGAGCAGTACTTC. Residues: CASSLRLAGEQYF.

V usage is TRBV11-2 and J usage is TRBJ2-5; TRBD2 matches 9 bases. CDR3 length equals 17 residues. Trimming cost V 5 bases and J 2 bases; bases outside gene matches: 12. Germline CDR1 and CDR2: SGHAT and FQNNGV. CDR3 bases: TGTGCCAGCAGCCCCGCGGTTAGCGGGGGCCTACAAGAGACCCAGTACTTC. Translating gives CASSPAVSGGLQETQYF.

The V and J genes are TRBV9 and TRBJ1-3; 7 bases line up with TRBD1. Trimming took 3 bases from V and 0 from J; bases not matched to a gene: 3. The CDR3 length is 15 residues. Germline V CDR1 and CDR2: SGDLS, YYNGEE. The CDR3 nucleotides are TGTGCCAGCAGCGCGGGACAGCACTCTGGAAACACCATATATTTT. This gives the protein CASSAGQHSGNTIYF.

V and J are TRBV5-6 and TRBJ1-1, with 9 positions matching TRBD1. Germline CDR1 and CDR2: SGHDT and YYEEEE. This CDR3 contains 18 residues. V lost 2 bases to trimming and J lost 0 bases; unmatched junction nucleotides: 11. The DNA for the CDR3 is TGTGCCAGCAGCTTTCTTCGGACAGGGGCGAGAATGAACACTGAAGCTTTCTTT. This codes for CASSFLRTGARMNTEAFF. Drawing the rest from reference TRBV5-6 and TRBJ1-1, the complete variable domain is DAGVTQSPTHLIKTRGQQVTLRCSPKSGHDTVSWYQQALGQGPQFIFQYYEEEERQRGNFPDRFSGHQFPNYSSELNVNALLLGDSALYLCASSFLRTGARMNTEAFFGQGTRLTVV.

The J gene is TRBJ2-1, the V gene TRBV6-5, with 11 bases identical to TRBD1. Germline V gene sequence: CDR1 MNHEY, CDR2 SVGAGI. Trimming took 7 bases from V and 3 from J; bases not matched to a gene: 5. CDR3 length: 15 residues. DNA for the CDR3: TGTGCCAGCACCCCCGGGACAGGGGGCTACAATGAGCAGTTCTTC. Translating gives CASTPGTGGYNEQFF.

The rearrangement links TRBV6-5 to TRBJ1-1, with TRBD1 as a possible D gene (6 bases). V lost 6 bases to trimming and J lost 1 base, with 12 bases between them. CDR1 is MNHEY and CDR2 is SVGAGI in the germline V gene. The CDR3 is 14 amino acids. CDR3 protein: CASSRDTRNTEAFF. In DNA form, the CDR3 reads TGTGCCAGCAGCAGGGACACGCGGAACACTGAAGCTTTCTTT.

The V call is TRBV19, the J call TRBJ2-5, with a weak D call TRBD1 (6 bases). Germline assignment: CDR1 LNHDA and CDR2 SQIVND (reference sequence). Trimming cost V 5 bases and J 4 bases, with 14 bases left between them. The CDR3 has 14 amino acids. The DNA for the CDR3 is TGTGCCAGTAGTGCACGACAGGACGGAGAGACCCAGTACTTC. Amino acid sequence: CASSARQDGETQYF.

CDR3 bases: TGCGCCAGCGGGAAAGGACAGGGGAACACCGGGGAGCTGTTTTTT. Translating it yields CASGKGQGNTGELFF. The chain uses TRBV5-1 and TRBJ2-2; 8 positions agree with TRBD1. Trimming took 7 bases from V and 1 from J; bases not matched to a gene: 6. Germline CDR1 SGHRS, CDR2 YFSETQ. The CDR3 is made up of 15 amino acids.

The rearrangement uses TRBV4-1 and TRBJ1-1, with D possibly matching TRBD1 (6 bases). CDR3 length: 14 residues. Germline V CDR1 and CDR2: MGHRA, YSYEKL. Trimming took off 3 bases at V and 5 bases at J, with 13 bases between the two ends. CDR3 nucleotides: TGCGCCAGCAGCCAGGAAACAGGGATTACTGAAGCTTTCTTT. It is translated as CASSQETGITEAFF.

This clone was seen repeatedly, ten times or more. The sample holds other DNA sequences that translate to the same CDR3. The chain carries TRBV9 and TRBJ2-1, with 7 bases matching TRBD1. CDR3 length: 16 amino acids. Trimming removed 0 bases from V and 1 base from J; junction bases left unmatched: 4. Germline CDR1 and CDR2: SGDLS and YYNGEE. The CDR3 sequence is CASSVEGRGSYNEQFF. CDR3 in DNA: TGTGCCAGCAGCGTAGAGGGCAGGGGGTCCTACAATGAGCAGTTCTTC.

The gene calls are TRBV4-3 and TRBJ2-7, with 10 bases identical to TRBD2. J was trimmed by 0 bases and V by 3 bases; bases with no gene match: 5. Germline values: CDR1 LGHNA, CDR2 YSLEER. The CDR3 runs 16 residues. CDR3 DNA sequence: TGCGCCAGCAGCCACGTTAGCGGGGGGACCTCCTACGAGCAGTACTTC. Protein product: CASSHVSGGTSYEQYF.

The genes are TRBV3-1 (or the pseudogene TRBV3-2) and TRBJ2-2; maybe TRBD2 (5 bases). CDR3 length equals 12 residues. The V gene lost 4 bases and the J gene lost 7 bases, with 7 bases spanning the gap. The germline V gene has CDR1 LGHDT and CDR2 YNNKEL (reference sequence). CDR3 protein: CASSRAGGELFF. DNA for the CDR3: TGTGCCAGCAGCCGGGCGGGCGGGGAGCTGTTTTTT.

The chain joins TRBV5-4 to TRBJ1-2; 7 nucleotides agree with TRBD1. With 4 bases clipped from V and 0 bases from J, the junction kept 3 bases outside the gene matches. Germline CDR1 reads SGHNT; CDR2 reads YYREEE (reference sequence). This CDR3 is 14 amino acids long. CDR3 residues: CASSRTGPNYGYTF. As DNA, the CDR3 is TGTGCCAGCAGCCGGACAGGTCCTAACTATGGCTACACCTTC.